This T cell receptor beta chain is from a study of cytomegalovirus exposure and HLA in healthy donors. V lost 3 bases and J lost 1; bases outside the gene matches: 2. This CDR3 region has 15 residues. Germline V gene sequence: CDR1 MRHNA, CDR2 SNTAGT. This clone was seen many times. Researchers ran the PCR with 60 Vbeta and 13 Jbeta primers. Profiling relied on immunoSEQ multiplex PCR, and the TCRdb table lists in-frame clones only, not all of them. The data contain approximately 89,000 clones, around 70% of them singletons. The sequencing sample was made of PBMCs. The chain has TRBV6-4 and TRBJ2-3, with 9 bases identical to TRBD2. This TCR was recovered from a female donor in good health and CMV-seronegative. Here the CDR3 reads CASSEVAGGTDTQYF. The CDR3 DNA reads TGTGCCAGCAGTGAGGTAGCGGGAGGCACAGATACGCAGTATTTT.